This passage covers 14 T cell receptor beta chains from one sample sequenced in a study of shared clonotypes between healthy human individuals. Clones were sequenced by immunoSEQ multiplex PCR, and TCRdb holds only the in-frame ones, with some missing. The repertoire consists of about 1 million clones, with roughly 80% occurring once and the leading ten covering 1.4% to 1.5%. The sample was memory CD4+ T cells sorted from blood. Described subset: CD45RA-negative fraction. Receptor source: a man younger than 35 in good health.

The chain joins TRBV20-1 to TRBJ2-5, with TRBD1 as a possible D gene (6 bases). Germline-derived CDR1 and CDR2 are DFQATT and SNEGSKA (reference sequence). The CDR3 extends over 11 amino acids. With 6 bases removed from V and 7 bases from J, the gap between germline ends came to 12 bases. The CDR3 reads CSAPLGGTQYF. CDR3 nucleotide sequence: TGCAGTGCCCCACTAGGGGGGACCCAGTACTTC.

The chain links TRBV7-2 to TRBJ1-2; no clear D gene. Trimming removed 3 bases at V and 4 bases at J, with 12 bases between. Germline V gives CDR1 SGHTA, CDR2 FQGNSA. CDR3 length equals 14 residues. The CDR3 protein is CASSLPNQSYGYTF. Written as DNA, the CDR3 is TGTGCCAGCAGCTTGCCCAATCAGAGCTATGGCTACACCTTC. The whole variable domain, remainder taken from reference TRBV7-2 and TRBJ1-2, is GAGVSQSPSNKVTEKGKDVELRCDPISGHTALYWYRQSLGQGLEFLIYFQGNSAPDKSGLPSDRFSAERTGGSVSTLTIQRTQQEDSAVYLCASSLPNQSYGYTFGSGTRLTVV.

The rearrangement links TRBV11-2 to TRBJ1-1, with 10 positions matching TRBD1. Trimming at V came to 1 base and at J to 6 bases, leaving 8 bases not matched to a gene. In germline, CDR1 is SGHAT, CDR2 FQNNGV. The CDR3 has 16 residues. This CDR3 is CASSLGMGQGFAEAFF. In DNA form, the CDR3 reads TGTGCCAGCAGCTTAGGAATGGGACAGGGGTTCGCTGAAGCTTTCTTT.

This clone was observed a single time. The V gene is TRBV18, the J gene TRBJ2-2; no clear D gene. Germline V gives CDR1 KGHSH, CDR2 LQKENI. V lost 2 bases to trimming and J lost 0 bases, with 10 bases between them. The CDR3 length is 16 residues. CDR3: CASSPMYSSNTGELFF. DNA of the CDR3: TGTGCCAGCTCACCAATGTACAGTTCGAACACCGGGGAGCTGTTTTTT. Full variable domain (remainder filled in from reference TRBV18 and TRBJ2-2): NAGVMQNPRHLVRRRGQEARLRCSPMKGHSHVYWYRQLPEEGLKFMVYLQKENIIDESGMPKERFSAEFPKEGPSILRIQQVVRGDSAAYFCASSPMYSSNTGELFFGEGSRLTVL.

This clone was observed once. The same CDR3 can be traced to other DNA sequences in this sample. V gene TRBV18 combines with J gene TRBJ2-5, with 9 positions matching TRBD1. Trimming took 1 base from V and 2 from J; bases not matched to a gene: 5. CDR1 KGHSH and CDR2 LQKENI come from the germline V gene. The CDR3 spans 16 residues. CDR3 residues: CASSPLGTGRQETQYF. The CDR3 DNA reads as TGTGCCAGCTCACCACTCGGGACAGGGCGACAAGAGACCCAGTACTTC.

The chain combines TRBV7-2 with TRBJ2-1; D is uncertain. This CDR3 comprises 14 residues. The V end lost 3 bases, the J end lost 8 bases, and 14 bases lay between the germline ends. In germline, CDR1 is SGHTA, CDR2 FQGNSA. CDR3 DNA sequence: TGTGCCAGCAGCTTTCGGCTGGCTGGCGATGAGCAGTTCTTC. Encoded protein: CASSFRLAGDEQFF.

This clone was detected once. CDR3 coding DNA: TGTGCCAGCAGCAAAGGCCTCGAAGACCAGTACTTC. Protein product: CASSKGLEDQYF. The genes are TRBV21-1 and TRBJ2-5. TRBV21-1 is a known pseudogene. This CDR3 has 12 residues.

This clone was detected only a few times. Other DNA variants within this sample encode the same CDR3. The rearrangement uses TRBV29-1 and TRBJ1-5, with D possibly TRBD1 on 6 matching bases. The CDR3 length is 13 residues. The V and J ends lost 6 bases and 3 bases respectively, with 12 bases between them. Germline V gives CDR1 SQVTM, CDR2 ANQGSEA. The CDR3 DNA is TGCAGCGTGGGCGGGGGCTCCAATCAGCCCCAGCATTTT. It encodes CSVGGGSNQPQHF.

The chain links TRBV12-5 to TRBJ1-5; TRBD1 might be the D (5 bases). Trimming stripped 9 bases from V and 7 bases from J, with 16 bases between. The length of the CDR3 is 13 residues. Germline loops: CDR1 LGHNT, CDR2 FRNRAP. DNA of the CDR3: TGTGCTAGCGCCGTAGGGGTGAACCAGCCCCAGCATTTT. This gives the protein CASAVGVNQPQHF.

The CDR3 protein is CASSEVGRHGYTF. The CDR3 DNA is TGCGCCAGCAGTGAGGTGGGGCGTCATGGCTACACCTTC. This chain connects TRBV10-2 to TRBJ1-2, with a possible D match to TRBD1 (5 bases). Germline V lookup: CDR1 WSHSY, CDR2 SAAADI. Trimming left V 2 bases short and J 6 bases short, with 10 bases between. The CDR3 extends over 13 amino acids.

This chain uses TRBV7-2 with TRBJ2-5; D not certain. The CDR3 covers 13 residues. V lost 6 bases, J lost 4 bases, and 12 bases lay in between. CDR1 and CDR2 from the germline V gene are SGHTA and FQGNSA. CDR3 sequence: CASSPTRLETQYF. Written as DNA, the CDR3 is TGTGCCAGCAGTCCTACCCGCTTAGAGACCCAGTACTTC. Full variable domain (missing parts from reference TRBV7-2 and TRBJ2-5): GAGVSQSPSNKVTEKGKDVELRCDPISGHTALYWYRQSLGQGLEFLIYFQGNSAPDKSGLPSDRFSAERTGGSVSTLTIQRTQQEDSAVYLCASSPTRLETQYFGPGTRLLVL.

V gene TRBV30 combines with J gene TRBJ1-5, with D hard to call. The V and J ends lost 4 bases and 3 bases respectively, with 16 bases between them. Germline V gives CDR1 GTSNPN, CDR2 SVGIG (reference sequence). The CDR3 has 15 amino acids. CDR3 amino acids: CAWTLGLEPNQPQHF. The DNA of the CDR3 is TGTGCCTGGACTCTAGGACTGGAACCCAATCAGCCCCAGCATTTT.

This sequence joins TRBV6-1 and TRBJ1-5; TRBD1 is a possible D gene (5 bases). Trimming cost V 2 bases and J 3 bases, with 14 bases left between them. The CDR3 totals 16 residues. Germline-derived CDR1 and CDR2 are MNHNS and SASEGT. CDR3 amino acids: CASSEWGVAPNQPQHF. CDR3 in DNA: TGTGCCAGCAGTGAATGGGGGGTTGCACCCAATCAGCCCCAGCATTTT.

This chain links TRBV5-1 with TRBJ2-7; 8 nucleotides line up with TRBD1. CDR3 size: 13 residues. Unmatched junction bases numbered 7, after V lost 4 bases and J lost 7 bases. CDR1 is SGHRS, CDR2 YFSETQ, per germline. CDR3 DNA sequence: TGCGCCAGCAGCCCGGGACAGGTGAAAGAGCAGTACTTC. Amino acids: CASSPGQVKEQYF.